This T cell receptor (beta chain) came from a study of T cell responses to AZD1222 COVID-19 vaccine. Study-level background: Doses given second, at about 4 or about 12 weeks, were pooled.

As regards this clone: The target antigen is unknown.

Study results and caveats: It was only after the peak T cell response that any repertoires were sampled. There were mostly white British donors and more females than males, and clonal diversity was possibly underestimated. Two AZD1222 doses significantly raised spike-specific TCR breadth and depth over controls.

This table comes from immunoSEQ multiplex PCR, and its TCRdb copy is limited to in-frame clones, with some not included. This repertoire shows around 58,000 clones, approximately 79% found once; its top ten account for about 10%. Trimming shortened V by 2 bases and J by 9 bases, and 13 bases separated the two germline ends. The CDR3 runs to 13 residues. This specimen consisted of peripheral blood, obtained on day 0 of AZD1222 vaccination. V is TRBV23-1 and J is TRBJ1-2; no definite D call. TRBV23-1 is annotated as an ORF whose role is uncertain. This TCR was sampled from an adult in good health. The CDR3 region is CASSQTSRGRYTF. The CDR3 nucleotides are TGCGCCAGCAGTCAAACGAGCCGAGGACGCTACACCTTC.